This T cell receptor (beta chain) was obtained from a study of PD-1 blockade in classical Hodgkin lymphoma. Study findings and constraints: Patients newly diagnosed and complete responders had comparable baseline diversity. Newly diagnosed patients were reported to start with lower TCR diversity than healthy donors. Any patient who commenced nivolumab under 1 year after ASCT was excluded. Causes of the repertoire differences remain undefined, possibly disease activity or prior therapy.

Germline V gene data show CDR1 as SGHTA and CDR2 as FQGTGA. This CDR3 spans 15 amino acids. V was pared by 4 bases and J by 1 base, with 13 bases between. The table came from immunoSEQ multiplex PCR; TCRdb's copy has only in-frame clones and leaves some out. The sample shows 50,000 or so clones, approximately 89% of them seen only once. Each of the patients experienced relapse following autologous stem cell transplantation, and their brentuximab vedotin exposure differed. About this clone itself: Its specificity is unknown.

Sequenced material: peripheral blood mononuclear cells (PBMCs), taken before the second cycle of nivolumab. The V and J genes are TRBV7-3 and TRBJ1-1, with D possibly matching TRBD1 (5 bases). This sequence was found in a human donor with classical Hodgkin lymphoma. The CDR3 reads CASSSIRGRNTEAFF. The CDR3 nucleotides read TGTGCCAGCAGCTCCATAAGGGGTAGGAACACTGAAGCTTTCTTT.